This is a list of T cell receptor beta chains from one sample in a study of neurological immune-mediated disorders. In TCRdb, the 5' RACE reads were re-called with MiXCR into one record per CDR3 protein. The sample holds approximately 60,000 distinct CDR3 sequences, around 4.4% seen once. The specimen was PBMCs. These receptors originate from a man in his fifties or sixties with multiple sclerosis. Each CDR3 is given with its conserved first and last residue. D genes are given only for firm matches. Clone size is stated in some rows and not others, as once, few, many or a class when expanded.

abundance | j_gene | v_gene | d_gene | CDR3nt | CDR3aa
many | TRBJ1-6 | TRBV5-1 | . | TGCGCCAGCAGCTTCGGGAGGGAAGGTACACCCCTCAACTTT | CASSFGREGTPLNF
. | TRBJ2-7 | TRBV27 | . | TGTGCCAGCAGTTTCGGGGGATCCAACGAGCAGTACTTC | CASSFGGSNEQYF
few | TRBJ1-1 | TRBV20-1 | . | TGCAGTGCACACGACAGGAAGAACACTGAAGCTTTCTTT | CSAHDRKNTEAFF
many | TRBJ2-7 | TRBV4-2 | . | TGTGCCAGCAGCCAAGTCGAGGGATTTAGGGACGAGCAGTACTTC | CASSQVEGFRDEQYF
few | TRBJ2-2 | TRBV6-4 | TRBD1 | TGTGCCAGCAGTGGGACCGGGACAGGGATCACCGGGGAGCTGTTTTTT | CASSGTGTGITGELFF
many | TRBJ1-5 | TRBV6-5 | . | TGTGCCAGCAGTTACGGGACACCAGGGAAGTTTCGTCAGCCCCAGCATTTT | CASSYGTPGKFRQPQHF
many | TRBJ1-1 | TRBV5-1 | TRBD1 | TGCGCCAGCAGCCAGACAGGGAAGAACACTGAAGCTTTCTTT | CASSQTGKNTEAFF
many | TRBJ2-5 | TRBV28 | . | TGTGCCAGCAGTATCAGGAGTTACGGAGAGACCCAGTACTTC | CASSIRSYGETQYF
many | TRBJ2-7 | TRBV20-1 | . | TGCAGTGCTAGAAGTGGGGTCGGCGGGAACTCCTACGAGCAGTACTTC | CSARSGVGGNSYEQYF
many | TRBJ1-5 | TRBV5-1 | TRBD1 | TGCGCCAGCAGCTTAACAGGGGGTGGGGATCAGCCCCAGCATTTT | CASSLTGGGDQPQHF
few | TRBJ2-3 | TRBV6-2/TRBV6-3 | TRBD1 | TGTGCCAGCGGCTCGGGACAGGGGGCGGATACGCAGTATTTT | CASGSGQGADTQYF
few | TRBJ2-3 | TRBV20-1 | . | TGCAGTGCTAGCGGGAGAGGGGATACGCAGTATTTT | CSASGRGDTQYF
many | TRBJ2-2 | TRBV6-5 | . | TGTGCCAGCAGTTACGCGGGGACAGCTAACACCGGGGAGCTGTTTTTT | CASSYAGTANTGELFF
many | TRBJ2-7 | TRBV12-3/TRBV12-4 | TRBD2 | TGTGCCAGCACGAAGCGGGAGACATCCTACGAGCAGTACTTC | CASTKRETSYEQYF